This T cell receptor beta chain was documented in a study of metastatic and nonmetastatic thyroid tumors. Looking at the study overall: Comparative analysis of repertoires was undertaken across blood and tumor or nodule tissue obtained from malignant and benign thyroid patients.

This clone was found many times. TCRdb used MiXCR to call clones anew from the PCR reads. Among roughly 21,000 clones listed, about 30% were seen once. V was pared by 0 bases and J by 0 bases, with 6 bases between. This CDR3 contains 16 residues. Germline assignment: CDR1 LGHNA and CDR2 YSLEER. Ahead of thyroid surgery, no patient had received treatment of any kind. The chain is built from TRBV4-3 and TRBJ1-6; unclear D gene. The sequence came from a female donor with papillary thyroid cancer or a benign thyroid nodule (not recorded which). Some clones in this sample may be carry-over from other donors' samples. The sample was blood. CDR3: CASSQDRYSYNSPLHF. The CDR3 DNA reads TGCGCCAGCAGCCAAGATCGCTACTCCTATAATTCACCCCTCCACTTT.